Listed below are T cell receptor beta chains from one sample, sequenced in a study of T cell responses to AZD1222 COVID-19 vaccine. Profiled with immunoSEQ multiplex PCR; TCRdb holds only in-frame clones, not every one. The sample lists 130,000 to 150,000 clones; 89% were seen once. The specimen was peripheral blood, collected 28 days after the second AZD1222 dose. The receptors stem from an adult who received the AZD1222 COVID-19 vaccine. Both conserved end residues are part of each CDR3. A D gene is named only where the DNA matches it firmly. Size values are once, few and many counts, or a class for expanded clones, and some rows have none.

D: NA; size: NA; V: TRBV5-8; J: TRBJ1-5; CDR3: CASWGLTGGNQPQHF; DNA: TGTGCCAGCTGGGGACTAACTGGCGGCAATCAGCCCCAGCATTTT
D: NA; size: NA; V: TRBV6-5; J: TRBJ2-1; CDR3: CASSQGGARFF; DNA: TGTGCCAGCAGTCAGGGGGGGGCACGGTTCTTC
D: NA; size: once; V: TRBV19; J: TRBJ1-1; CDR3: CAIRARGPNTEAFF; DNA: TGTGCCATCCGAGCCAGGGGACCGAACACTGAAGCTTTCTTT
D: NA; size: NA; V: TRBV27; J: TRBJ2-2; CDR3: CASSLGSAVGELFF; DNA: TGTGCCAGCAGTTTAGGTTCGGCGGTCGGGGAGCTGTTTTTT
D: TRBD1; size: NA; V: TRBV5-1; J: TRBJ2-7; CDR3: CASSSTGQGSEQYF; DNA: TGCGCCAGCAGCTCCACGGGACAGGGCTCCGAGCAGTACTTC
D: TRBD1; size: NA; V: TRBV18; J: TRBJ2-4; CDR3: CASSSTTGENIQYF; DNA: TGTGCCAGCTCATCGACGACAGGGGAAAACATTCAGTACTTC
D: NA; size: NA; V: TRBV28; J: TRBJ1-5; CDR3: CASIPQVNQPQHF; DNA: TGTGCCAGCATCCCGCAGGTCAATCAGCCCCAGCATTTT
D: NA; size: NA; V: TRBV4-2; J: TRBJ2-7; CDR3: CASSQGTISEQYF; DNA: TGTGCCAGCAGCCAAGGGACGATATCCGAGCAGTACTTC
D: NA; size: NA; V: TRBV7-9; J: TRBJ1-1; CDR3: CASSLRSVAGPNTEAFF; DNA: TGTGCCAGCAGCTTACGCTCAGTGGCTGGACCGAACACTGAAGCTTTCTTT
D: NA; size: NA; V: TRBV7-2; J: TRBJ2-4; CDR3: CASSSGRVAKNIQYF; DNA: TGTGCCAGCAGCTCGGGGCGGGTAGCCAAAAACATTCAGTACTTC
D: NA; size: NA; V: TRBV11-2; J: TRBJ2-1; CDR3: CASSLGGTYNEQFF; DNA: TGTGCCAGCAGCTTAGGGGGTACCTACAATGAGCAGTTCTTC
D: NA; size: NA; V: TRBV5-6; J: TRBJ2-7; CDR3: CASSLPGRAYEQYF; DNA: TGTGCCAGCAGCTTACCCGGGAGAGCCTACGAGCAGTACTTC
D: TRBD1; size: once; V: TRBV15; J: TRBJ2-1; CDR3: CATSRDFGQGDDMQQFF; DNA: TGTGCCACCAGCAGAGATTTCGGGCAGGGGGATGATATGCAGCAGTTCTTC
D: TRBD1; size: NA; V: TRBV5-1; J: TRBJ1-1; CDR3: CASSPDTTGVMGEAFF; DNA: TGCGCCAGCAGTCCTGATACTACAGGGGTAATGGGTGAAGCTTTCTTT
D: NA; size: NA; V: TRBV14; J: TRBJ2-4; CDR3: CASSQLLKNIQYF; DNA: TGTGCCAGCAGCCAGCTACTCAAAAACATTCAGTACTTC
D: NA; size: NA; V: TRBV28; J: TRBJ1-2; CDR3: CASKALGYGYTF; DNA: TGTGCCAGCAAGGCGCTTGGCTATGGCTACACCTTC
D: NA; size: NA; V: TRBV7-2; J: TRBJ2-1; CDR3: CASSFDLAWNEQFF; DNA: TGTGCCAGCAGCTTTGATCTAGCGTGGAATGAGCAGTTCTTC
D: TRBD1; size: once; V: TRBV24-1; J: TRBJ1-1; CDR3: CAARNRGTAHTEAFF; DNA: TGTGCCGCCCGTAACAGGGGAACAGCGCACACTGAAGCTTTCTTT
D: NA; size: NA; V: TRBV19; J: TRBJ2-3; CDR3: CASTDSPGGRPDTQYF; DNA: TGTGCCAGTACCGATTCCCCCGGGGGTCGGCCAGATACGCAGTATTTT
D: NA; size: NA; V: TRBV2; J: TRBJ1-1; CDR3: CASSEDAGWTFF; DNA: TGTGCCAGCAGTGAAGACGCGGGCTGGACTTTCTTT
D: NA; size: NA; V: TRBV19; J: TRBJ2-1; CDR3: CASRVKSSYNEQFF; DNA: TGTGCCAGTAGAGTTAAAAGTTCCTACAATGAGCAGTTCTTC
D: NA; size: NA; V: TRBV4-1; J: TRBJ1-4; CDR3: CASSQFPAGRLNEKLFF; DNA: TGCGCCAGCAGCCAATTCCCCGCGGGACGGCTTAATGAAAAACTGTTTTTT
D: TRBD1; size: NA; V: TRBV7-9; J: TRBJ1-2; CDR3: CASSRDRVGPSGYTF; DNA: TGTGCCAGCAGCCGGGACAGGGTTGGACCCTCTGGCTACACCTTC
D: NA; size: NA; V: TRBV28; J: TRBJ2-5; CDR3: CASSLTSPRGTQYF; DNA: TGTGCCAGCAGTCTGACTAGTCCGAGGGGGACCCAGTACTTC
D: NA; size: few; V: TRBV15; J: TRBJ1-1; CDR3: CATRGAVPNTEAFF; DNA: TGTGCCACCAGAGGGGCAGTTCCGAACACTGAAGCTTTCTTT
D: NA; size: few; V: TRBV18; J: TRBJ1-1; CDR3: CASSPPSTEETPMNTEAFF; DNA: TGTGCCAGCTCACCACCGTCCACAGAGGAGACGCCCATGAACACTGAAGCTTTCTTT
D: NA; size: NA; V: TRBV9; J: TRBJ1-2; CDR3: CASSARDEGSYGYTF; DNA: TGTGCCAGCAGCGCTCGGGACGAGGGCAGCTATGGCTACACCTTC
D: NA; size: NA; V: TRBV29-1; J: TRBJ1-1; CDR3: CSVARPVNTEAFF; DNA: TGCAGCGTTGCCAGACCGGTGAACACTGAAGCTTTCTTT
D: NA; size: NA; V: TRBV15; J: TRBJ1-1; CDR3: CATSRQRDTEAFF; DNA: TGTGCCACCAGCAGACAGCGGGACACTGAAGCTTTCTTT
D: TRBD2; size: NA; V: TRBV5-6; J: TRBJ2-5; CDR3: CASSLFLAGQETQYF; DNA: TGTGCCAGCAGCTTGTTCCTAGCGGGCCAAGAGACCCAGTACTTC
D: NA; size: NA; V: TRBV28; J: TRBJ1-1; CDR3: CASSSQGRRMNTEAFF; DNA: TGTGCCAGCAGTTCCCAGGGCCGGAGAATGAACACTGAAGCTTTCTTT
D: NA; size: once; V: TRBV7-2; J: TRBJ1-4; CDR3: CASSLGGARGEKLFF; DNA: TGTGCCAGCAGCTTAGGGGGGGCGCGAGGTGAAAAACTGTTTTTT
D: TRBD1; size: medium-sized; V: TRBV19; J: TRBJ2-7; CDR3: CASSIVAGGYEQYF; DNA: TGTGCCAGTAGTATAGTGGCAGGGGGCTACGAGCAGTACTTC
D: NA; size: NA; V: TRBV5-1; J: TRBJ1-2; CDR3: CASSYRVDGGYTF; DNA: TGCGCCAGCAGCTATAGGGTAGATGGGGGCTACACCTTC
D: NA; size: NA; V: TRBV2; J: TRBJ1-4; CDR3: CASSSGRFSNEKLFF; DNA: TGTGCCAGCAGTTCCGGGAGATTCTCTAATGAAAAACTGTTTTTT
D: TRBD1; size: once; V: TRBV18; J: TRBJ1-3; CDR3: CASSPGQTSGNTIYF; DNA: TGTGCCAGCTCACCGGGACAGACTTCTGGAAACACCATATATTTT
D: NA; size: NA; V: TRBV5-4; J: TRBJ2-2; CDR3: CASSLPTNTGELFF; DNA: TGTGCCAGCAGCTTGCCCACGAACACCGGGGAGCTGTTTTTT
D: NA; size: NA; V: TRBV7-9; J: TRBJ1-2; CDR3: CASSLVDSHYGYTF; DNA: TGTGCCAGCAGCTTAGTTGACAGCCACTATGGCTACACCTTC
D: TRBD2; size: NA; V: TRBV28; J: TRBJ2-1; CDR3: CASSFRGGASGNNEQFF; DNA: TGTGCCAGCAGTTTCCGCGGAGGGGCTAGCGGTAACAATGAGCAGTTCTTC
D: NA; size: NA; V: TRBV6-5; J: TRBJ2-1; CDR3: CASSFERGGGEFF; DNA: TGTGCCAGCAGTTTCGAAAGAGGGGGAGGAGAGTTCTTC